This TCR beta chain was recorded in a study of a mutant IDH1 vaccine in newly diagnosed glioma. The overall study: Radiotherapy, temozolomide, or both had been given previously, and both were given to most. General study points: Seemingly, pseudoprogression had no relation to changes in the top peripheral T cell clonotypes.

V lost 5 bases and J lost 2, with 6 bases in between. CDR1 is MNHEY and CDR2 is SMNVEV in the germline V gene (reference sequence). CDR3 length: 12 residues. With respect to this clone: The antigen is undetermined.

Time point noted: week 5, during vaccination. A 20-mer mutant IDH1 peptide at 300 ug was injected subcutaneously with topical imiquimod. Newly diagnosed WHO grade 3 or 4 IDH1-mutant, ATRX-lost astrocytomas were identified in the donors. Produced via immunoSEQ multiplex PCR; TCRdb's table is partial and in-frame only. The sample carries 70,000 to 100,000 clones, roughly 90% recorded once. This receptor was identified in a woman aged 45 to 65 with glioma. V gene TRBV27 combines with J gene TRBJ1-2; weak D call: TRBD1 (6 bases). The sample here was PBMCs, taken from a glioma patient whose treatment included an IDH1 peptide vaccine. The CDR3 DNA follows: TGTGCCAGCAGTGACAGGAACTATGGCTACACCTTC. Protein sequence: CASSDRNYGYTF.